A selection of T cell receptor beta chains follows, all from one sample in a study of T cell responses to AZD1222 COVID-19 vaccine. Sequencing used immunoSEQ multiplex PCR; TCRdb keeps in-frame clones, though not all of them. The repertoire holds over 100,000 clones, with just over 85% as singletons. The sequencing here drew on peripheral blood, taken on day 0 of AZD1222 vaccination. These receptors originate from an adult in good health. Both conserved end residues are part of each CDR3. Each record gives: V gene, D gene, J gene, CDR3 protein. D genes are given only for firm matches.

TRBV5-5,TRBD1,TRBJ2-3,CASSDDRGQTDTQYF
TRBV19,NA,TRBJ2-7,CASSKAAGLSYEQYF
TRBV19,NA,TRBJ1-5,CASSLGVGQPQHF
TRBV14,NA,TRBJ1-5,CASSQDGLGPQHF
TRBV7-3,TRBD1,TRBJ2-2,CASSWDSPGTGELFF
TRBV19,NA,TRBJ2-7,CASSMDSESYEQYF
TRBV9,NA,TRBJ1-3,CASSDARVSSGNTIYF
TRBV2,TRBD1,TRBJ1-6,CASNRQGNSPLHF
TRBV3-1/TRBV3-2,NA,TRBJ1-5,CASSQGAQGHNQPQHF
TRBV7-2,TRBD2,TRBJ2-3,CASRKPGLAADTQYF
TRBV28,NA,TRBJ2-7,CASSPPGRSYEQYF
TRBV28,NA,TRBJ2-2,CASRHPQTGTPNTGELFF
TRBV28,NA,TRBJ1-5,CASSLSAGLGSLDQPQHF
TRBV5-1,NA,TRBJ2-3,CASSLWDVRTDTQYF
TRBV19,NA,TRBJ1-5,CASSIDRVGNQPQHF
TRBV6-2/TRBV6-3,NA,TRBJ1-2,CASSLTQGTYYGYTF
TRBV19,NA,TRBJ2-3,CASSKVDPSTDTQYF
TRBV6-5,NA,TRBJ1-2,CASSYGSARDGYTF
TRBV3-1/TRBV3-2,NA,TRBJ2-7,CASSFMAGTWASYEQYF
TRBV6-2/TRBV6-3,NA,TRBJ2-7,CASSYRGPYEQYF
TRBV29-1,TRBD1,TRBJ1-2,CSVEDLGRGTYGYTF
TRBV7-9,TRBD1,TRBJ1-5,CASSLQGGGQPQHF
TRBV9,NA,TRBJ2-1,CASSGTASSYNEQFF
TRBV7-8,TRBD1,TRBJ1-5,CASSLGQENQPQHF
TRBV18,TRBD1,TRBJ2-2,CASSPPTGESTGELFF
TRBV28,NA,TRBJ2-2,CASRAGELFF
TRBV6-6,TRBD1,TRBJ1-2,CASSYGDSDFYGYTF
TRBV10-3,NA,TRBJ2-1,CAISKKTDNEQFF
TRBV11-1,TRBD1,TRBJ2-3,CASSFGTASTDTQYF
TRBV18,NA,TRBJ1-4,CASSPHRADNEKLFF
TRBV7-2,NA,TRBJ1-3,CASSSGSSGNTIYF
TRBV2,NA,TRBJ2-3,CASSVSRIESTDTQYF
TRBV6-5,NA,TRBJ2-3,CASSYHREDTQYF
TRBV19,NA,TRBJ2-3,CASSILGDTQYF
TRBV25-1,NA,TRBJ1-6,CASSRQENSPLHF
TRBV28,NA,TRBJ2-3,CASSSQGTDTQYF
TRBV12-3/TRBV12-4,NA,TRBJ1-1,CASTQISGEAFF
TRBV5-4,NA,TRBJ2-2,CASSAPYDTGELFF
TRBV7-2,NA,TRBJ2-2,CASSSFTGELFF
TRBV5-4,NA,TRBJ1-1,CASSSAGKLWTEAFF
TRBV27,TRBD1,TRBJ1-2,CASRGTGDYGYTF
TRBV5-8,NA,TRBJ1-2,CASSPGQKGWGGYTF
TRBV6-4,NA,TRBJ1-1,CASRDTRNTEAFF
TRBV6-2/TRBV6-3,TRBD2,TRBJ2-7,CASSYGSGGSLYEQYF
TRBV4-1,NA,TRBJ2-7,CASSQGTVYEQYF
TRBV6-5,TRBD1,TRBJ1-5,CASRDTGDSQPQHF
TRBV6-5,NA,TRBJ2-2,CASRRIGGELFF
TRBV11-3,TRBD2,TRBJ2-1,CASSPHTSGGTYNEQFF
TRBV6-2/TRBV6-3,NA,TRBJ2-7,CASSYSPHRSSYEQYF
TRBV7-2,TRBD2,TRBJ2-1,CASSLWGGEGNEQFF
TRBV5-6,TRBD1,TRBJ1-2,CASMNRQGGGYTF
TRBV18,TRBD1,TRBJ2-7,CASSPAGTGIPEQYF
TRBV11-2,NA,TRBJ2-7,CASSLVVYEQYF
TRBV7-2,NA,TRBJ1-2,CASSLEWQNYGYTF
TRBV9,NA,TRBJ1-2,CASTTALGAWGYTF